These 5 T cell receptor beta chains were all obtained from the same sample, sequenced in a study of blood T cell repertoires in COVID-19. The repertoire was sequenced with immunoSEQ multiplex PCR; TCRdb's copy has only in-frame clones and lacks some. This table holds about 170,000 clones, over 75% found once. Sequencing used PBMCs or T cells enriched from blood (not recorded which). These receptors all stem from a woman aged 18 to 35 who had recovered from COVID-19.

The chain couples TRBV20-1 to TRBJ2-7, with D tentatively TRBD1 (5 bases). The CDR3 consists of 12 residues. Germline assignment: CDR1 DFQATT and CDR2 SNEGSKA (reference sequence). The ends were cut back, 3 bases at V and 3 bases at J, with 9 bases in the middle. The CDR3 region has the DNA TGCAGTGCTAGTTCCCAGGGCTACGAGCAGTACTTC. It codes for CSASSQGYEQYF.

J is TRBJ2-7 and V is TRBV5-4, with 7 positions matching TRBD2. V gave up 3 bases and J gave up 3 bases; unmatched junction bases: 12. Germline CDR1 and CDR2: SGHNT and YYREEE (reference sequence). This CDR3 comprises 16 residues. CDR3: CASSSRPRSGGYEQYF. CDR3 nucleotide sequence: TGTGCCAGCAGCTCTCGACCCAGGTCGGGGGGCTACGAGCAGTACTTC.

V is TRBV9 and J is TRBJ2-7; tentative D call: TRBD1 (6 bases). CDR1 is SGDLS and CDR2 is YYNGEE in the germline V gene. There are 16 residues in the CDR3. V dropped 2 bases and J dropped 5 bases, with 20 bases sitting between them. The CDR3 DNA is TGTGCCAGCAGCGTCCAACAGGGCCGAGGGGGAGACGAGCAGTACTTC. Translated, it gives CASSVQQGRGGDEQYF.

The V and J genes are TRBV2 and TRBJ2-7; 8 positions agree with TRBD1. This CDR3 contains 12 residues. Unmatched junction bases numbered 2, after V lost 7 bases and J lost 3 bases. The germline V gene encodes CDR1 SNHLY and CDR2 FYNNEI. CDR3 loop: CASTGQGYEQYF. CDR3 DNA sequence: TGTGCCAGCACCGGACAGGGCTACGAGCAGTACTTC.

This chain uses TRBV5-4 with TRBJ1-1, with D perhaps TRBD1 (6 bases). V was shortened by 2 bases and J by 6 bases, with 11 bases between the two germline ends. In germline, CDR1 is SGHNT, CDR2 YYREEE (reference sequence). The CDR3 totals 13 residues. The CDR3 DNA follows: TGTGCCAGCAGCTTAGGGGGACCGGCTGAAGCTTTCTTT. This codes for CASSLGGPAEAFF.